The 18 T cell receptor beta chains presented below share a single source sample, sequenced in a study of lymphopenia after photon versus proton radiotherapy (dated by TCRdb to 2018 to 2020). Receptor libraries were prepared by the immunoSEQ multiplex PCR assay. TCRdb retrieved this table from immuneACCESS and kept in-frame rearrangements only. Not all clones are present; in checked studies, unresolved V genes account for under half, and no reason is known for the remainder. In this sample the table shows approximately 65,000 clones, around 87% of which occur a single time. Under 14% of the sample is in the top ten clones. This material consisted of peripheral blood, taken from a patient treated with proton-based radiotherapy. The receptor set was obtained from a man older than 75 with esophageal cancer.

CDR3 protein: CASSIAGTNTGELFF. As DNA, the CDR3 is TGTGCCAGTAGTATTGCCGGCACGAACACCGGGGAGCTGTTTTTT. The chain recombines TRBV19 with TRBJ2-2; no clear D. Germline CDR1 and CDR2: LNHDA and SQIVND (reference sequence). The germline V and J ends were trimmed by 3 bases and 0 bases, with 8 bases remaining between them. The CDR3 is 15 amino acids.

The chain links TRBV18 to TRBJ2-5, with TRBD2 matching 8 bases. With V trimmed by 4 bases and J by 5 bases, 9 bases remained unmatched. Per the germline V gene, CDR1 is KGHSH and CDR2 is LQKENI. The CDR3 is made up of 15 amino acids. CDR3 in amino acids: CASSLLSGTQETQYF. The CDR3 DNA is TGTGCCAGCTCACTCCTTAGCGGGACTCAGGAGACCCAGTACTTC. Combining the CDR3 with reference TRBV18 and TRBJ2-5 gives the whole variable domain NAGVMQNPRHLVRRRGQEARLRCSPMKGHSHVYWYRQLPEEGLKFMVYLQKENIIDESGMPKERFSAEFPKEGPSILRIQQVVRGDSAAYFCASSLLSGTQETQYFGPGTRLLVL.

This clone was seen a single time. The junction departs from the called germline gene at one end, perhaps through a read error. The chain joins TRBV29-1 to TRBJ2-1; a possible D gene is TRBD1 (6 bases). Per the germline V gene, CDR1 is SQVTM and CDR2 is ANQGSEA. The CDR3 is 14 amino acids. CDR3 nucleotides: TGCAGCGCCAAGGGACACACATCCTTCAATGAGCAGTTCTTC. Its translation is CSAKGHTSFNEQFF.

The chain uses TRBV27 and TRBJ2-2; D is perhaps TRBD1 (5 bases). CDR3 size: 12 residues. In germline, CDR1 is MNHEY, CDR2 SMNVEV (reference sequence). Trimming removed 8 bases at V and 8 bases at J, with 12 bases between. The CDR3 sequence is CASARGAGELFF. As DNA, the CDR3 is TGTGCCAGCGCGCGTGGGGCGGGGGAGCTGTTTTTT.

The chain joins TRBV5-4 to TRBJ2-1; TRBD2 might be the D (5 bases). Between the trimmed V and J ends, which lost 4 bases and 0 bases, there was a span of 8 bases. The CDR3 is 14 residues long. CDR1 is SGHNT and CDR2 is YYREEE in the germline V gene (reference sequence). CDR3 loop: CASSIRDSYNEQFF. In DNA form, the CDR3 reads TGTGCCAGCAGCATCCGGGACTCCTACAATGAGCAGTTCTTC.

This clone was observed once. This chain joins TRBV6-6 and TRBJ1-2, with D uncertain. CDR3 size: 15 residues. Germline assignment: CDR1 MNHNY and CDR2 SVGAGI (reference sequence). Between the trimmed V and J ends, which lost 0 bases and 3 bases, there was a span of 11 bases. The CDR3 DNA is TGTGCCAGCAGTTACTCGATGTCGGTTTACTATGGCTACACCTTC. This encodes CASSYSMSVYYGYTF.

The rearrangement uses TRBV6-5 and TRBJ1-5; D remains unclear. The ends were cut back, 6 bases at V and 5 bases at J, with 17 bases in the middle. The germline V gene encodes CDR1 MNHEY and CDR2 SVGAGI. The CDR3 length is 15 residues. The CDR3 here is CASSQDALAHQPQHF. The CDR3 nucleotides are TGTGCCAGCAGCCAAGACGCCCTTGCTCATCAGCCCCAGCATTTT.

This chain links TRBV7-9 with TRBJ1-5, with D uncertain. The CDR3 has 13 amino acids. Germline V CDR1 and CDR2: SEHNR, FQNEAQ (reference sequence). V shed 5 bases and J shed 4 bases, with 9 bases lying between them. The CDR3 region is CASSRLINQPQHF. CDR3 sequence (DNA): TGTGCCAGCAGCCGCCTTATAAATCAGCCCCAGCATTTT.

The CDR3 bases are TGTGCCAGCAGCTTCGCAGTAAACTCCTACGAGCAGTACTTC. Its protein is CASSFAVNSYEQYF. V usage is TRBV11-2 and J usage is TRBJ2-7; D is ambiguous. The germline CDR1 and CDR2 sequences are SGHAT and FQNNGV. V was clipped by 3 bases and J by 0 bases, with 9 bases between them. The CDR3 is 14 residues long.

The chain has TRBV18 and TRBJ1-1; 9 bases fit TRBD1. CDR3 length equals 14 residues. CDR1 and CDR2 (germline): KGHSH, LQKENI. With 3 bases clipped from V and 5 bases from J, the junction kept 4 bases outside the gene matches. The DNA of the CDR3 is TGTGCCAGCTCACCCACAGGGGGCGTAACTGAAGCTTTCTTT. Encoded protein: CASSPTGGVTEAFF.

The chain uses TRBV4-2 and TRBJ2-3, with 10 bases that match TRBD2. The CDR3 spans 19 residues. CDR1 is LGHNA, CDR2 YNFKEQ, per germline. V lost 1 base, J lost 1 base, and 11 bases stayed unmatched. The DNA of the CDR3 is TGTGCCAGCAGCCAAGTTCTGACTAGCGGGCTAGGAGGCACAGATACGCAGTATTTT. Protein product: CASSQVLTSGLGGTDTQYF.

The chain carries TRBV7-2 and TRBJ1-5, with 7 bases aligning to TRBD1. Germline V gene sequence: CDR1 SGHTA, CDR2 FQGNSA. V gave up 1 base and J gave up 5 bases; unmatched junction bases: 5. The CDR3 totals 15 residues. The CDR3 region is CASSLGGGDHQPQHF. CDR3 sequence (DNA): TGTGCCAGCAGCTTAGGAGGGGGCGACCATCAGCCCCAGCATTTT.

This sequence joins TRBV7-8 and TRBJ1-5; D gene uncertain. The length of the CDR3 is 15 residues. V was trimmed by 1 base and J by 0 bases, leaving 7 bases between them. Germline V gives CDR1 SGHVS, CDR2 FQNEAQ. The CDR3 is CASSLGRNSNQPQHF. In DNA, the CDR3 is TGTGCCAGCAGCTTAGGTAGGAATAGCAATCAGCCCCAGCATTTT.

The rearrangement uses TRBV18 and TRBJ2-1; D may be TRBD1 or TRBD2 (6 bases each). The CDR3 spans 13 residues. V lost 3 bases to trimming and J lost 11 bases, with 14 bases between them. CDR1 and CDR2 from the germline V gene are KGHSH and LQKENI. In DNA form, the CDR3 reads TGTGCCAGCTCACCTCTGGGGGCGGGACAGCAGTTCTTC. Its protein product is CASSPLGAGQQFF.

V is TRBV4-3 and J is TRBJ2-1; 10 nucleotides line up with TRBD2. Unmatched junction bases numbered 4, after V lost 4 bases and J lost 4 bases. The CDR3 is made up of 15 amino acids. The germline V gene has CDR1 LGHNA and CDR2 YSLEER. CDR3 amino acids: CASSPQTSGYNEQFF. CDR3 nucleotides: TGCGCCAGCAGCCCCCAGACTAGCGGGTACAATGAGCAGTTCTTC.

The chain is built from TRBV15 and TRBJ1-5; the D gene is possibly TRBD1 (5 bases). Germline V gene lookup returns CDR1 LNHNV and CDR2 YYDKDF (reference sequence). This CDR3 has 16 residues. Deletions cut 3 bases from V and 0 bases from J, with 12 bases between. The CDR3, as DNA: TGTGCCACCAGCAGGTTTCTGGGGGATAGCAATCAGCCCCAGCATTTT. Protein: CATSRFLGDSNQPQHF.

For the CDR3, the DNA is TGTGCCAGCAGCTTATACCATTTTGAGAATGAAAAACTGTTTTTT. Encoded protein: CASSLYHFENEKLFF. The chain carries TRBV7-9 and TRBJ1-4; D call uncertain. CDR1 SEHNR and CDR2 FQNEAQ come from the germline V gene (reference sequence). V gave up 2 bases and J gave up 5 bases, with 12 bases separating them. The CDR3 sequence is 15 residues long.

V is TRBV7-9 and J is TRBJ1-3; D gene uncertain. This CDR3 contains 12 residues. V was pared by 5 bases and J by 2 bases, with 4 bases between. The germline gives CDR1 SEHNR, CDR2 FQNEAQ (reference sequence). CDR3 amino acids: CASSGTGNTIYF. Written as DNA, the CDR3 is TGTGCCAGCAGCGGGACTGGAAACACCATATATTTT.